This TCR beta chain was identified in a study of Ad26.COV2.S vaccination and SARS-CoV-2 variants. Germline CDR1 is KGHDR and CDR2 is SFDVKD. V lost 8 bases and J lost 3, with 19 bases in between. CDR3 length equals 15 residues. Only one count was recorded for this clone. Treatment reported: approximately 18 received Ad26.COV2.S at low or high dose, single or two shots; 5 received placebo; per-sample allocation not given. Collection of samples fell on day 63 after the first vaccine or placebo injection. Profiled with immunoSEQ multiplex PCR; TCRdb holds only in-frame clones, not every one. Among 330,000 or so clones listed, 75% to 90% were seen once.

The sample here was peripheral blood, taken in a trial of Ad26.COV2.S vaccine versus placebo. J is TRBJ2-7 and V is TRBV24-1; either TRBD1 or TRBD2 may fit D (5 bases each). The receptor was derived from a person between 18 and 65 years old who received the Ad26.COV2.S COVID-19 vaccine or a placebo. The CDR3 DNA sequence: TGTGCCACCACGGGTCGGGACCGACGATTCTACGAGCAGTACGTC. Amino acid sequence: CATTGRDRRFYEQYV.